Shown below are 6 T cell receptor beta chains from a single sample sequenced in a study of T cells in Graves' hyperthyroidism and ophthalmopathy. Amplified regions were TCR beta CDR3 sequences from RNA transcripts. First-round RT-PCR targeting the TCR CDR3 was performed with the HTBI primer set. TCRdb reprocessed the multiplex PCR reads via MiXCR and lists one record per CDR3 protein. This sample has about 640,000 distinct CDR3 sequences, with 20% found just once. Material for sequencing was blood. These receptors were taken from a man aged 25 to 40 with Graves' ophthalmopathy.

This clonotype was seen more than once but under ten times. V is TRBV27 and J is TRBJ1-1, with 9 bases matching TRBD1. V trimming: 7 bases; J trimming: 0 bases; junction bases outside the gene matches: 12. This CDR3 is 17 amino acids long. Germline assignment: CDR1 MNHEY and CDR2 SMNVEV (reference sequence). As DNA, the CDR3 is TGTGCCAGCATTGACAGGGGGAGCGGTCTCGTGAACACTGAAGCTTTCTTT. Amino acid sequence: CASIDRGSGLVNTEAFF.

The chain combines TRBV20-1 with TRBJ1-5; D gene ambiguous. The CDR3 consists of 12 residues. Germline V gene sequence: CDR1 DFQATT, CDR2 SNEGSKA (reference sequence). The V end was cut by 6 bases, the J end by 8 bases, with 14 bases between. CDR3 DNA: TGCAGTGCCAGCGAGGGTCCGGAGCCCCAGCATTTT. It encodes CSASEGPEPQHF.

This clonotype appeared a single time. V usage is TRBV28 and J usage is TRBJ2-7, with a tentative D call TRBD2 (5 bases). Trimming took off 1 base at V and 7 bases at J, with 8 bases between the two ends. The germline gives CDR1 MDHEN, CDR2 SYDVKM. The CDR3 contains 12 residues. The CDR3 nucleotides are TGTGCCAGCAGTTTATTCTCGGGGGAGCAGTACTTC. Amino acids: CASSLFSGEQYF.

This chain connects TRBV20-1 to TRBJ2-1; D is uncertain. The CDR3 is 12 residues long. Trimming pared 3 bases from V and 6 bases from J, leaving 9 bases between. CDR1 and CDR2 (germline): DFQATT, SNEGSKA (reference sequence). The CDR3 loop is CSASGPFNEQFF. The CDR3 DNA follows: TGCAGTGCTAGTGGACCCTTCAATGAGCAGTTCTTC.

The rearrangement uses TRBV6-6 and TRBJ2-7; TRBD2 matches at 11 bases. The ends lost 0 bases at V and 3 bases at J; junction bases unmatched: 1. The CDR3 contains 15 residues. Looked up from germline, CDR1 is MNHNY and CDR2 is SVGAGI (reference sequence). This chain's CDR3 is CASSYSSGRGYEQYF. The CDR3 DNA follows: TGTGCCAGCAGTTACTCTAGCGGGAGGGGCTACGAGCAGTACTTC.

The chain couples TRBV4-2 to TRBJ2-1; D may be TRBD2 (6 bases). Deletions cut 7 bases from V and 4 bases from J, with 17 bases between. Germline V gene lookup returns CDR1 LGHNA and CDR2 YNFKEQ. The CDR3 extends over 15 amino acids. CDR3 loop: CASNLGGGAYNEQFF. The CDR3 DNA reads as TGTGCCAGCAACCTCGGAGGAGGGGCATACAATGAGCAGTTCTTC.